In this sample, the clone carrying this T cell receptor beta chain turned up many times. The data were taken from a study of T cells in Graves' hyperthyroidism and ophthalmopathy. It was RNA transcripts that yielded the amplified TCR beta CDR3 regions. TCR CDR3 regions were first amplified by RT-PCR with HTBI primers. TCRdb re-called the multiplex PCR reads through MiXCR, storing one row per CDR3 protein. The table includes some 600,000 distinct CDR3 sequences, around 13% detected once. The length of the CDR3 is 14 residues. Germline V gene lookup returns CDR1 SGHVS and CDR2 FQNEAQ. The ends lost 4 bases at V and 4 bases at J; junction bases unmatched: 6. Exclusion of patients followed from uncontrolled infection, other autoimmune disease, pregnancy or lactation.

This rearrangement joins TRBV7-8 to TRBJ1-1, with TRBD1 identical over 7 bases. The source of this sequence is a woman under 40 with Graves' hyperthyroidism that later progressed to Graves' ophthalmopathy. The sequencing input was blood. CDR3 amino acids: CASSSRQGPTEAFF. In nucleotides, the CDR3 is TGTGCCAGCAGCTCCCGACAGGGCCCCACTGAAGCTTTCTTT.